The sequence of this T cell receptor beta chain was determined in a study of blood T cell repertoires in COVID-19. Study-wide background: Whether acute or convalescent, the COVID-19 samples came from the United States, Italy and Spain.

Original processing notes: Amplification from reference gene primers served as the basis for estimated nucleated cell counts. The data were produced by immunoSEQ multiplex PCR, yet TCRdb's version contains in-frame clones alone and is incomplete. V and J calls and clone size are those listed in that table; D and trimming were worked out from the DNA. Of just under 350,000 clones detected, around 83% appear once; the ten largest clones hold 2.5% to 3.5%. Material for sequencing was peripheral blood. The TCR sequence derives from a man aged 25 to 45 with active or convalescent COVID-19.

The CDR3 here is CASSQVTGTYNEQFF. CDR3 sequence (DNA): TGTGCCAGCAGCCAAGTGACCGGGACCTACAATGAGCAGTTCTTC. This sequence joins TRBV14 and TRBJ2-1; D possibly corresponds to TRBD2 (5 bases). There are 15 residues in the CDR3. In germline, CDR1 is SGHDN, CDR2 FVKESK. Trimming cost V 1 base and J 2 bases, with 9 bases left between them.